This TCR beta chain originates from a study of tumor-infiltrating lymphocytes in oesophageal squamous cell carcinoma. The V and J ends lost 2 bases and 1 base respectively, with 14 bases between them. The germline V gene has CDR1 SGHTA and CDR2 FQGNSA. CDR3 size: 16 residues. TCRdb analysed the PCR reads with MiXCR anew, one entry per CDR3 protein. The table lists 13,000 or so distinct CDR3 sequences, around 54% of them singletons. The sequence was collected from a female donor with esophageal squamous cell carcinoma. This chain connects TRBV7-2 to TRBJ1-1; D not certain. Material for sequencing was esophageal tumor tissue. CDR3 coding DNA: TGTGCCAGCAGCTTATCCGGAAGTGTTTGGAACACTGAAGCTTTCTTT. Its protein product is CASSLSGSVWNTEAFF.